The source of this T cell receptor beta chain is a study of blood T cell repertoires in COVID-19. Looking at the study overall: Both acute and convalescent COVID-19 samples were obtained from the United States, Italy and Spain. Nucleic acid was either cDNA or gDNA, and it came from T cells, B-cell-depleted T cells, or PBMCs.

This clone was observed once. In the original analysis: It was from reference gene primer amplification that nucleated cell counts were estimated. Assay: immunoSEQ multiplex PCR; the TCRdb copy retains only in-frame clones and omits some. The V and J calls and clone size are taken from that table; D and trimming were inferred from the DNA. The profile shows fewer than 150,000 clones, more than 65% of them singletons. The TCR comes from a man aged 50 to 60 with acute or convalescent COVID-19. Input material: peripheral blood.

The CDR3 is CASRDRISSSPLHF. In DNA form, the CDR3 reads TGTGCCAGCCGAGATCGAATCTCGAGTTCACCCCTCCACTTT. V and J are TRBV2 and TRBJ1-6; the D is unclear. CDR3 length equals 14 residues. The V and J ends lost 8 bases and 9 bases respectively, with 17 bases between them. Germline values: CDR1 SNHLY, CDR2 FYNNEI.